These 16 T cell receptor beta chains share one sample of origin, sequenced in a study of T cells after yellow fever vaccination. TCRdb re-called the 5' RACE reads with MiXCR, one entry per CDR3 protein. Among 100,000 to 150,000 distinct CDR3 sequences, 8% to 10% were seen once, and the ten largest hold 30% to 40%. This sample comprised CD8+ T cells sorted from PBMCs, obtained on the day of the yellow fever booster vaccination. Every receptor here comes from a man aged 18-30 years who received the YFV17D yellow fever vaccine.

This clonotype was picked up a small number of times. The gene calls are TRBV6-1 and TRBJ2-7, with unresolved D. CDR3 length: 14 residues. Germline V gene lookup returns CDR1 MNHNS and CDR2 SASEGT. With 0 bases removed from V and 2 bases from J, the gap between germline ends came to 8 bases. The CDR3 spells CASSEAGIAYEQYV. The CDR3 nucleotides are TGTGCCAGCAGTGAAGCGGGAATTGCCTACGAGCAGTACGTC.

This clonotype has at least ten counts. The V and J genes are TRBV5-1 and TRBJ2-2, with D possibly TRBD2 on 7 matching bases. Germline V gene lookup returns CDR1 SGHRS and CDR2 YFSETQ. This CDR3 contains 15 residues. Trimming shortened V by 1 base and J by 3 bases, and 10 bases separated the two germline ends. CDR3 DNA sequence: TGCGCCAGCAGCTTGCGGGGGGCCTACACCGGGGAGCTGTTTTTT. Encoded protein: CASSLRGAYTGELFF. Together with reference TRBV5-1 and TRBJ2-2, the CDR3 gives the full variable domain: KAGVTQTPRYLIKTRGQQVTLSCSPISGHRSVSWYQQTPGQGLQFLFEYFSETQRNKGNFPGRFSGRQFSNSRSEMNVSTLELGDSALYLCASSLRGAYTGELFFGEGSRLTVL.

This clonotype was observed a handful of times. The chain links TRBV27 to TRBJ2-4, with D possibly called TRBD1 or TRBD2 (6 bases each). From germline, CDR1 is MNHEY and CDR2 SMNVEV (reference sequence). The CDR3 length is 14 residues. The V gene lost 6 bases and the J gene lost 2 bases, with 11 bases spanning the gap. The CDR3 loop reads CASRPRGPKNIQYF. In DNA form, the CDR3 reads TGTGCCAGCAGACCCCGGGGGCCCAAAAACATTCAGTACTTC.

The sample holds a few counts of this clonotype. V and J are TRBV29-1 and TRBJ1-3, with unresolved D. Germline-derived CDR1 and CDR2 are SQVTM and ANQGSEA. V gave up 6 bases and J gave up 0 bases, with 9 bases separating them. CDR3 length: 13 amino acids. The CDR3 protein is CSVYGSSGNTIYF. In nucleotides, the CDR3 is TGCAGCGTGTACGGGTCCTCTGGAAACACCATATATTTT.

V usage is TRBV7-9 and J usage is TRBJ2-2, with a weak D call TRBD2 (5 bases). CDR3 size: 16 residues. The V gene lost 5 bases and the J gene lost 7 bases, with 20 bases spanning the gap. The germline gives CDR1 SEHNR, CDR2 FQNEAQ (reference sequence). The CDR3 loop is CASSHGEGSGVGELFF. DNA of the CDR3: TGTGCCAGCAGCCACGGGGAAGGGTCGGGCGTCGGGGAGCTGTTTTTT.

The J gene is TRBJ2-3, the V gene TRBV5-6; D perhaps matches TRBD2 (5 bases). The CDR3 runs to 15 residues. Germline values: CDR1 SGHDT, CDR2 YYEEEE. The V and J ends lost 2 bases and 2 bases respectively, with 12 bases between them. The CDR3 nucleotides read TGTGCCAGCAGCTTCGTCGGAGGCGACACAGATACGCAGTATTTT. It specifies CASSFVGGDTDTQYF.

This clonotype was seen at least ten times. The chain joins TRBV29-1 to TRBJ2-1; TRBD2 agrees at 9 bases. Germline V gene sequence: CDR1 SQVTM, CDR2 ANQGSEA. J was trimmed by 4 bases and V by 0 bases; bases with no gene match: 4. The CDR3 loop spans 15 amino acids. The CDR3 nucleotides read TGCAGCGTTGAAGATTGGACTAGCGCGTACAATGAGCAGTTCTTC. This sequence encodes CSVEDWTSAYNEQFF.

This clonotype was detected a few times. This chain links TRBV5-1 with TRBJ2-3; D unresolved. Germline lookup yields CDR1 SGHRS and CDR2 YFSETQ. CDR3 length: 12 residues. Trimming removed 3 bases at V and 0 bases at J, with 2 bases between. CDR3 sequence: CASSWSTDTQYF. DNA of the CDR3: TGCGCCAGCAGCTGGAGCACAGATACGCAGTATTTT. Using reference TRBV5-1 and TRBJ2-3 for the parts outside the CDR3, the full variable domain is KAGVTQTPRYLIKTRGQQVTLSCSPISGHRSVSWYQQTPGQGLQFLFEYFSETQRNKGNFPGRFSGRQFSNSRSEMNVSTLELGDSALYLCASSWSTDTQYFGPGTRLTVL.

The chain combines TRBV9 with TRBJ2-1, with D perhaps matching TRBD2 (5 bases). V gave up 4 bases and J gave up 9 bases, with 17 bases separating them. The CDR3 totals 14 residues. Germline assignment: CDR1 SGDLS and CDR2 YYNGEE. This CDR3 reads CASSKEGTSFEQFF. As DNA, the CDR3 is TGTGCCAGCAGCAAAGAAGGTACTAGTTTTGAGCAGTTCTTC.

With regard to this clonotype: With a much larger clone just one base away, this may be a read error. This chain connects TRBV18 to TRBJ2-7; D may be TRBD1 (6 bases). Germline V gene sequence: CDR1 KGHSH, CDR2 LQKENI. With 5 bases removed from V and 1 base from J, the gap between germline ends came to 12 bases. This CDR3 spans 14 amino acids. CDR3 protein: CASSSQGKSYEQYF. In DNA, the CDR3 is TGTGCCAGCTCATCGCAGGGGAAATCCTACGAGCAGTACTTC.

This clonotype was seen many times. The V call is TRBV29-1, the J call TRBJ1-2; D unresolved. CDR1 is SQVTM, CDR2 ANQGSEA, per germline. V gave up 7 bases and J gave up 6 bases, with 18 bases separating them. This CDR3 region has 13 residues. CDR3 in DNA: TGCAGCGGCGATCACATCACGCTTGATGGCTACACCTTC. Amino acid sequence: CSGDHITLDGYTF.

This clonotype was found many times. The rearrangement links TRBV3-1 to TRBJ2-7; 12 nucleotides match TRBD2. The V and J ends lost 1 base and 2 bases, in that order; junction bases with no gene match: 0. CDR1 is LGHDT, CDR2 YNNKEL, per germline (reference sequence). The CDR3 totals 15 residues. The CDR3 loop reads CASSQGTSGAYEQYF. For the CDR3, the DNA is TGTGCCAGCAGCCAAGGGACTAGCGGGGCCTACGAGCAGTACTTC.

This clonotype was counted ten times or more. This chain connects TRBV6-2 or TRBV6-3 to TRBJ2-2, with TRBD1 identical over 9 bases. The CDR3 is 17 amino acids. Germline CDR1 and CDR2: MNHEY and SVGEGT. V shed 4 bases and J 1 base; nucleotides not matched to a gene: 7. DNA of the CDR3: TGTGCCAGCAGTTGGTTCCGGGACAGGGTGAACACCGGGGAGCTGTTTTTT. It codes for CASSWFRDRVNTGELFF.

There are a few counts of this clonotype. The rearrangement joins TRBV12-3 or TRBV12-4 to TRBJ2-7, with 7 nucleotides matching TRBD1. After removal of 1 base from V and 6 bases from J, the junction contained 0 bases not matched to a gene. CDR3 length: 12 amino acids. The CDR3 nucleotides read TGTGCCAGCAGTTTAGGACAGGGCGAGCAGTACTTC. This encodes CASSLGQGEQYF.

This clonotype was counted only a few times. V gene TRBV20-1 combines with J gene TRBJ1-1; no firm D call. Deletions cut 0 bases from V and 1 base from J, with 12 bases between. The germline gives CDR1 DFQATT, CDR2 SNEGSKA (reference sequence). The CDR3 spans 15 residues. The CDR3 DNA reads TGCAGTGCTAGAGATTACCGGCAGCCGAACACTGAAGCTTTCTTT. Its translation is CSARDYRQPNTEAFF.

In this sample, this clonotype turned up many times. The J gene is TRBJ2-7, the V gene TRBV7-6, with TRBD2 matching over 14 bases. Germline-derived CDR1 and CDR2 are SGHVS and FNYEAQ. V lost 5 bases and J lost 7; bases outside the gene matches: 7. The CDR3 loop spans 15 amino acids. CDR3 residues: CASSRGLAGAPEQYV. The DNA of the CDR3 is TGTGCCAGCAGCCGGGGACTAGCGGGGGCCCCTGAGCAGTACGTC.